Listed below are T cell receptor beta chains from one sample, sequenced in a study of tumor-infiltrating lymphocytes in oesophageal squamous cell carcinoma. MiXCR, applied by TCRdb to the PCR reads, yields one record per CDR3 protein. In the table there are about 16,000 distinct CDR3 sequences, 40% to 55% of which are singletons. What was sequenced was blood. Every receptor here comes from a female donor with esophageal squamous cell carcinoma. Both conserved end residues are part of each CDR3.

V: TRBV7-2
J: TRBJ2-1
CDR3: CASSPQGQGHNEQFF

V: TRBV11-3
J: -
CDR3: CASSPEGKGAQYGYTF

V: TRBV7-9
J: TRBJ1-3
CDR3: CASSLRSGAGNTIYF

V: TRBV7-8
J: TRBJ1-5
CDR3: CASSLSGQQGQPQHF

V: TRBV28
J: TRBJ1-4
CDR3: CASSPNRGLIRTNEKLFF

V: TRBV29-1
J: TRBJ2-3
CDR3: CSVVDRGLYTGELYF

V: TRBV7-6
J: TRBJ2-6
CDR3: CASSHGAF

V: TRBV7-9
J: TRBJ2-5
CDR3: CASRKGLAGDNEQYF

V: TRBV24-1
J: TRBJ2-1
CDR3: CATSDGTAYNEQFF

V: TRBV11-2
J: TRBJ2-7
CDR3: CASSLDPGTTEQYF

V: TRBV7-3
J: TRBJ2-1
CDR3: CASSLRALQGGNEQFF

V: TRBV10-3
J: TRBJ2-1
CDR3: CASQLAGVYNEQFF

V: TRBV5-6
J: TRBJ2-7
CDR3: CASSHSGRTMGERYF

V: TRBV6-6
J: -
CDR3: CASTTGDGSYNEQFF

V: TRBV11-2
J: TRBJ2-5
CDR3: CASSATNGGETQYF

V: TRBV7-3
J: TRBJ2-5
CDR3: CASSREGREVETQYF

V: TRBV7-9
J: TRBJ2-5
CDR3: CASSLATGRYGQETQYF

V: TRBV11-2
J: TRBJ2-2
CDR3: CASSLVQLNTGELFF

V: TRBV7-3
J: TRBJ2-1
CDR3: CASSYGGLEGNEQFF

V: TRBV5-1
J: -
CDR3: CASSLSQGKTYEQYF

V: TRBV12-3/TRBV12-4
J: TRBJ2-7
CDR3: CASSWTSGGYEQYF

V: TRBV19
J: TRBJ1-1
CDR3: CASSIGVGRAFF

V: TRBV7-1
J: TRBJ2-4
CDR3: CASSPAGVGNIQYF

V: TRBV14
J: -
CDR3: CASSLRHGAAYEQFF

V: TRBV7-9
J: -
CDR3: CASSHRDTLAEQYF

V: TRBV6-6
J: TRBJ2-1
CDR3: CASSYTTSYNEQFF

V: TRBV28
J: TRBJ1-5
CDR3: CASSSGQGSYFSNQPQHF

V: TRBV27
J: TRBJ2-5
CDR3: CASSLSTGMETQYF

V: TRBV5-4
J: TRBJ2-1
CDR3: CASSSTSGRLGEQFF